This is a list of T cell receptor beta chains from one sample in a study of T cells in Graves' hyperthyroidism and ophthalmopathy. TCRdb fed the multiplex PCR reads into MiXCR, producing one record per CDR3 protein. Of about half a million distinct CDR3 sequences listed, approximately 25% are singletons. Sequenced sample: blood. These receptors were collected from a woman aged 30 to 39 with Graves' ophthalmopathy. Both conserved end residues are part of each CDR3. Fields, in order: CDR3 DNA, CDR3 protein, J gene, D gene, V gene, clone size. A D gene is named only where the DNA matches it firmly. Clone size is shown for a subset of rows, as once, few, many or a class of expanded clone.

TGTGCCAGCAGCCTCCTAACGAGGGACAGGGGGGGCGAGCAGTACTTC	CASSLLTRDRGGEQYF	TRBJ2-7	TRBD1	TRBV11-2	many
TGTGCCAGCAGTTTATGGCAATACACTGAAGCTTTCTTT	CASSLWQYTEAFF	TRBJ1-1	-	TRBV27	many
TGTGCCAGCAGTGAGGACAGGGAGACTGAAGCTTTCTTT	CASSEDRETEAFF	TRBJ1-1	TRBD1	TRBV6-4	-
TGTGCCAGCAGACCCCGGGCAGTAACTAACTATGGCTACACCTTC	CASRPRAVTNYGYTF	TRBJ1-2	-	TRBV28	-
TGTGCCAGCAGCTTTTGGGGGGCAAACTATGGCTACACCTTC	CASSFWGANYGYTF	TRBJ1-2	-	TRBV5-5	many
TGTGCCAGCACCCTACGGCAGGAAGAGACCCAGTACTTC	CASTLRQEETQYF	TRBJ2-5	-	TRBV6-2/TRBV6-3	many
TGTGCCAGCAGCGTAGGACTAGCGAGTAGAGAGACCCAGTACTTC	CASSVGLASRETQYF	TRBJ2-5	TRBD2	TRBV9	-
TGTGCCAGCAGTTACTTCGACCAGAGAGTCTTTCCCGGGGAGCTGTTTTTT	CASSYFDQRVFPGELFF	TRBJ2-2	-	TRBV6-5	-
TGTGCCAGCAGGCCCAGGGGGAACACCGGGGAGCTGTTTTTT	CASRPRGNTGELFF	TRBJ2-2	-	TRBV2	many
TGCAGTGCTCGGGACGACGGGACCCAGTACTTC	CSARDDGTQYF	TRBJ2-5	-	TRBV20-1	-
TGTGCCATCAGTGTCCAACAAGAGACCCAGTACTTC	CAISVQQETQYF	TRBJ2-5	-	TRBV10-3	once
TGTGCCAGCAGCGCGATAGGCCCCTACGAGCAGTACTTC	CASSAIGPYEQYF	TRBJ2-7	-	TRBV7-6	many
TGTGCCTGGGGGGAAGGGCCGACTGAAGCTTTCTTT	CAWGEGPTEAFF	TRBJ1-1	-	TRBV30	-
TGCGCCAGCAGCTTGGAGGGACCGGGACAGGGTTACGGCGGGGAGCTGTTTTTT	CASSLEGPGQGYGGELFF	TRBJ2-2	TRBD1	TRBV5-1	-
TGTGCCAGCAGCGTAGCGTCAGGGGGAAGCTATGGCTACACCTTC	CASSVASGGSYGYTF	TRBJ1-2	TRBD1	TRBV9	many
TGTGCCATCACCCGGACAGGGATTTGGAACACTGAAGCTTTCTTT	CAITRTGIWNTEAFF	TRBJ1-1	TRBD1	TRBV10-3	-
TGCAGTGCTAGAGACAGCATGAACACTGAAGCTTTCTTT	CSARDSMNTEAFF	TRBJ1-1	-	TRBV20-1	many
TGCAGTGCAACGGCTAGCGGGGGGGAAGAGACCCAGTACTTC	CSATASGGEETQYF	TRBJ2-5	TRBD2	TRBV20-1	-
TGCAGCGTTGGTTCCACATGGACAGCGAACACTGAAGCTTTCTTT	CSVGSTWTANTEAFF	TRBJ1-1	-	TRBV29-1	many
TGTGCCACCAGTGATGGACTAGCGGGAGGGCCGGACGAGCAGTACTTC	CATSDGLAGGPDEQYF	TRBJ2-7	TRBD2	TRBV24-1	-
TGTGCCAGCAGTCATGACAGGCCAGATACGCAGTATTTT	CASSHDRPDTQYF	TRBJ2-3	-	TRBV12-3/TRBV12-4	many
TGCAGCGCTGACAAACCTCTGAACACTGAAGCTTTCTTT	CSADKPLNTEAFF	TRBJ1-1	-	TRBV29-1	-
TGTGCCAGCAGTTTCGGGGGAACCCTAACCAAAAACATTCAGTACTTC	CASSFGGTLTKNIQYF	TRBJ2-4	-	TRBV12-3/TRBV12-4	-
TGTGCCATCAGTGATCGGGGCGGGGGGGCCAGAGAGACCCAGTACTTC	CAISDRGGGARETQYF	TRBJ2-5	TRBD2	TRBV10-3	many
TGCAGCGTTGCCCGAATGGGGACCGGGGAGCTGTTTTTT	CSVARMGTGELFF	TRBJ2-2	-	TRBV29-1	-
TGTGCCAGCAGCCTACAGGGGACGAGCGGGACACCCCTCCACTTT	CASSLQGTSGTPLHF	TRBJ1-6	TRBD1	TRBV7-8	few
TGTGCCAGCAGAATACCAGGGGCCTATGGCTACACCTTC	CASRIPGAYGYTF	TRBJ1-2	-	TRBV6-1	many
TGTGCCACCAGTGAACGTGGCGCTGAAGCTTTCTTT	CATSERGAEAFF	TRBJ1-1	-	TRBV24-1	-
TGTGCCAGCAGCTTTCATACAGCGGGGGGGCCGCAAGAGACCCAGTACTTC	CASSFHTAGGPQETQYF	TRBJ2-5	TRBD2	TRBV13	few
TGTGCCAGCAGTTATTTTCGATCAGGGCCCTATGGCTACACCTTC	CASSYFRSGPYGYTF	TRBJ1-2	-	TRBV6-2/TRBV6-3	many
TGTGCCAGCAGTCTGGTCACAGGGGATGCCCATGGCTACACCTTC	CASSLVTGDAHGYTF	TRBJ1-2	TRBD1	TRBV27	few